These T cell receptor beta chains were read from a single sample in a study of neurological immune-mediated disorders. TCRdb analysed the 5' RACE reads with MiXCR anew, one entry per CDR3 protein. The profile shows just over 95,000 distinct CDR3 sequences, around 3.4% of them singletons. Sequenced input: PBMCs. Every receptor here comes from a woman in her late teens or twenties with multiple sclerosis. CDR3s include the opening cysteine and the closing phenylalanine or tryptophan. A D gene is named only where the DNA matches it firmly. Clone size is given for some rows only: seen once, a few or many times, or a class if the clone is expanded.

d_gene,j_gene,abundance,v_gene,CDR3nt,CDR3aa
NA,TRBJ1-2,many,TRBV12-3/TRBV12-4,TGTGCCAGCAGTTTAATAACTAACTATGGCTACACCTTC,CASSLITNYGYTF
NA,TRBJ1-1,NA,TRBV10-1,TGCGCCAGCAGTGAGGACCAGGGACTGAGCGGTGAAGCTTTCTTT,CASSEDQGLSGEAFF
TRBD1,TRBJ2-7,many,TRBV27,TGTGCCAGCAGTTCTCATCAGGGGGCGTGGTCCTACGAGCAGTACTTC,CASSSHQGAWSYEQYF
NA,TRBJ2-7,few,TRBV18,TGTGCCAGCTCACCACCGCAGGCGGGCCGCTACGAGCAGTACTTC,CASSPPQAGRYEQYF
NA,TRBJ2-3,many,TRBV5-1,TGCGCCAGCGGTGGAGAGGGAGATACGCAGTATTTT,CASGGEGDTQYF
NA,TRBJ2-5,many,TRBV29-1,TGCAGCGTTGGAGGGGGGACGGAGACCCAGTACTTC,CSVGGGTETQYF
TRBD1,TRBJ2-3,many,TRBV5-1,TGCGCCAGCAGCGCGGACAGGGGGCTTGCAGATACGCAGTATTTT,CASSADRGLADTQYF
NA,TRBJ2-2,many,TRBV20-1,TGCAGTGCTAGATTGTCTAGCAAGCGGGAGCTGTTTTTT,CSARLSSKRELFF
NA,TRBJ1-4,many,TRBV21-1,TGTGCCAGCAACTCTAACTTTAAGACAGCAACTAATGAAAAACTGTTTTTT,CASNSNFKTATNEKLFF
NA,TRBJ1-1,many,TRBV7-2,TGTGCCAGCAGCTTAAGATCGGGGGCAAGCTCTGAAGCTTTCTTT,CASSLRSGASSEAFF
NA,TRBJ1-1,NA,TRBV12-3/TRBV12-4,TGTGCCAGCAGTCCCAGGGTCCGGAACACTGAAGCTTTCTTT,CASSPRVRNTEAFF
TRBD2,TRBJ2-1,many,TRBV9,TGTGCCAGCAGCTCCCGGACTAGCGGCTACAATGAGCAGTTCTTC,CASSSRTSGYNEQFF
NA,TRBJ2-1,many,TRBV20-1,TGCAGTGCCAACGACCCGACGAGATACTACAATGAGCAGTTCTTC,CSANDPTRYYNEQFF
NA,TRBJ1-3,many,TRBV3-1,TGTGCCAGCAGCCAACAGACAGTTTCTGGAAACACCATATATTTT,CASSQQTVSGNTIYF
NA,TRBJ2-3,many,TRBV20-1,TGCAGTGCTAGAAGTACCAGCCCACAAGATACGCAGTATTTT,CSARSTSPQDTQYF
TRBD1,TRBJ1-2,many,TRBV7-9,TGTGCCAGCAGCCAATCCGGGACAGATAACTATGGCTACACCTTC,CASSQSGTDNYGYTF
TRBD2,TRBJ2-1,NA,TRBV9,TGTGCCAGCAGCGTGACTAGCGGGAGCTACAATGAGCAGTTCTTC,CASSVTSGSYNEQFF
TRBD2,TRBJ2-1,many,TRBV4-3,TGCGCCAGCAGCCAAGATTCTAGCGGGAGGAGTGAGCAGTTCTTC,CASSQDSSGRSEQFF
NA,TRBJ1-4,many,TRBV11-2,TGTGCCAGCAGCTTACGACAGTTTCCTGAAAAACTGTTTTTT,CASSLRQFPEKLFF
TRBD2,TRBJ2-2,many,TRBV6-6,TGTGCCAGCAGCGGGGGGACGGCGAACACCGGGGAGCTGTTTTTT,CASSGGTANTGELFF
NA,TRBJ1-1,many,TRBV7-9,TGTGCCAGCAGCTTAGTTGTCGACACTGAAGCTTTCTTT,CASSLVVDTEAFF
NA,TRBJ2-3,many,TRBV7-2,TGTGCCAGCGCTACTTCGGCACAAAATACGCAGTATTTT,CASATSAQNTQYF
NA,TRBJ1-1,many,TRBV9,TGTGCCAGCACCCCAGGGTCAGCCAGGAACACTGAAGCTTTCTTT,CASTPGSARNTEAFF
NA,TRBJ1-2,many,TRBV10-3,TGTGCCATCAGTGAGTCGGCGACAGCGTATGGCTACACCTTC,CAISESATAYGYTF
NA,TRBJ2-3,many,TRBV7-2,TGTGCCAGCAGCTTAACTAGTGGGAGGACAGATACGCAGTATTTT,CASSLTSGRTDTQYF
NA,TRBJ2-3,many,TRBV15,TGTGCCACCAGCATAGAGGGTACAGATACGCAGTATTTT,CATSIEGTDTQYF
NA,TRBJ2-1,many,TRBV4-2,TGTGCCAGCAGCCAAGACTTTGAGCAGTTCTTC,CASSQDFEQFF
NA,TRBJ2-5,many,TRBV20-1,TGCAGTGCTAGAGATCATAAGGGGGGAGAGACCCAGTACTTC,CSARDHKGGETQYF
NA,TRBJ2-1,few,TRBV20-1,TGCAGTGCTCACAGACTGGGCTCCTACAATGAGCAGTTCTTC,CSAHRLGSYNEQFF
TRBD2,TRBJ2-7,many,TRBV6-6,TGTGCCAGCAGTTACTCGAGGACTAGTTCCTACGAGCAGTACTTC,CASSYSRTSSYEQYF
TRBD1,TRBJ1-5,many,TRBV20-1,TGCAGTGCTCGCCCCTCCACAGGGGGCTCTCAGCCCCAGCATTTT,CSARPSTGGSQPQHF
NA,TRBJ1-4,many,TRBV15,TGTGCCACCAGCAGAGATCGACAGGACCCGCCTAATGAAAAACTGTTTTTT,CATSRDRQDPPNEKLFF
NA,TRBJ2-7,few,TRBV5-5,TGTGCCAGCAGCTTGGAAGGGTGGGGCCACGAGCAGTACTTC,CASSLEGWGHEQYF
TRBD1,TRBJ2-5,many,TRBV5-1,TGCGCCAGCAGCTTCGGACAGGGGTTGGAGACCCAGTACTTC,CASSFGQGLETQYF
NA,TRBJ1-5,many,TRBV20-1,TGCAGTGCTAGTGACGAGTCTGATCAGCCCCAGCATTTT,CSASDESDQPQHF
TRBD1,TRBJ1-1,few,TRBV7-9,TGTGCCAGCAGTACAGGGGTTATGACTGAAGCTTTCTTT,CASSTGVMTEAFF